The 11 T cell receptor beta chains given below trace back to one sample, sequenced in a study of Ad26.COV2.S vaccination and SARS-CoV-2 variants. Regarding treatment: roughly 19 received Ad26.COV2.S at low or high dose, single or two shots; 5 received placebo; per-sample allocation not given. All samples were drawn on day 63, counting from the first vaccine or placebo injection. Here immunoSEQ multiplex PCR was the method, and the copy in TCRdb shows in-frame clones only, minus some. This table holds about 680,000 clones, approximately 88% found once. Sequencing used peripheral blood, obtained in a trial of Ad26.COV2.S vaccine versus placebo. The origin of the receptors is a person aged 18-60 years who received the Ad26.COV2.S COVID-19 vaccine or a placebo.

DNA for the CDR3: TGTGCCAGCAGTTACTCGGCAGGGGGCTTAAATAATCAGCCCCAGCATTTT. Amino acid sequence: CASSYSAGGLNNQPQHF. The gene calls are TRBV6-2 or TRBV6-3 and TRBJ1-5; 8 bases line up with TRBD1. V lost 0 bases, J lost 4 bases, and 8 bases stayed unmatched. CDR1 is MNHEY, CDR2 SVGEGT, per germline. The CDR3 length is 17 residues.

V gene TRBV18 combines with J gene TRBJ1-2; weak D call: TRBD1 (6 bases). The CDR3 is made up of 17 amino acids. V was cut by 4 bases and J by 4 bases, with 22 bases left in between. Germline V lookup: CDR1 KGHSH, CDR2 LQKENI. The CDR3 DNA reads as TGTGCCAGCTCACTGGAACAGGGTCCCCAGAATAGCTATGGCTACACCTTC. Translating it yields CASSLEQGPQNSYGYTF.

The CDR3 sequence is CASSTVDGYEQYF. CDR3 coding DNA: TGTGCCAGCTCTACAGTCGACGGCTACGAGCAGTACTTC. This chain uses TRBV28 with TRBJ2-7, with D unresolved. Trimming cost V 8 bases and J 3 bases, with 14 bases left between them. The CDR3 length is 13 residues. Per the germline V gene, CDR1 is MDHEN and CDR2 is SYDVKM.

J is TRBJ2-3 and V is TRBV6-6; 9 bases fit TRBD2. CDR3 length equals 13 residues. Trimming removed 6 bases from V and 8 bases from J; junction bases left unmatched: 6. The V gene's germline CDR1 is MNHNY and CDR2 SVGAGI (reference sequence). The CDR3 bases are TGTGCCAGCAGCCCCGGGACTAGCAGTACGCAGTATTTT. Protein: CASSPGTSSTQYF.

This chain's CDR3 is CASSSSHYEQYF. DNA of the CDR3: TGTGCCAGCAGCTCCTCCCACTACGAGCAGTACTTC. The chain has TRBV7-2 and TRBJ2-7; no definite D call. The CDR3 sequence is 12 residues long. V was pared by 4 bases and J by 3 bases, with 7 bases between. The germline V gene encodes CDR1 SGHTA and CDR2 FQGNSA. The full variable domain, in which reference TRBV7-2 and TRBJ2-7 provide the parts outside the CDR3, is GAGVSQSPSNKVTEKGKDVELRCDPISGHTALYWYRQSLGQGLEFLIYFQGNSAPDKSGLPSDRFSAERTGGSVSTLTIQRTQQEDSAVYLCASSSSHYEQYFGPGTRLTVT.

The genes are TRBV10-3 and TRBJ1-6, with 7 bases matching TRBD1. The CDR3 spans 13 residues. Germline CDR1 ENHRY, CDR2 SYGVKD. The junction had 5 bases not matched to a gene; V was cut back by 8 bases and J by 7 bases. CDR3 DNA sequence: TGTGCCATCGGAGGGACAGACAATTCACCCCTCCACTTT. It encodes CAIGGTDNSPLHF.

This chain uses TRBV21-1 with TRBJ2-2. TRBV21-1 represents a pseudogene. The CDR3 contains 13 residues. The CDR3 loop reads CASSKMNTGELFF. The CDR3 DNA reads as TGTGCCAGCAGCAAGATGAACACCGGGGAGCTGTTTTTT.

The V gene is TRBV7-8, the J gene TRBJ2-3; TRBD1 aligns across 9 bases. Germline V gene lookup returns CDR1 SGHVS and CDR2 FQNEAQ. The CDR3 has 16 residues. V gave up 3 bases and J gave up 5 bases; unmatched junction bases: 9. This CDR3 reads CASSLYPGQGEDTQYF. The CDR3 DNA sequence: TGTGCCAGCAGCTTGTATCCGGGACAGGGAGAAGATACGCAGTATTTT.

V is TRBV5-1 and J is TRBJ1-2; D is ambiguous. Germline lookup yields CDR1 SGHRS and CDR2 YFSETQ. The CDR3 covers 13 residues. V lost 0 bases and J 8 bases, leaving 11 bases between the germline ends. This CDR3 reads CASSLAAAMGYTF. CDR3 nucleotide sequence: TGCGCCAGCAGCTTGGCGGCAGCTATGGGCTACACCTTC.

In its sample, this clone was seen once. The rearrangement uses TRBV6-9 and TRBJ1-5; D perhaps matches TRBD1 (5 bases). The CDR3 runs 13 residues. Germline V gene data show CDR1 as MNHGY and CDR2 as SVAAGI. Trimming took 6 bases from V and 3 from J, leaving 9 bases between them. The CDR3 sequence is CASRGVYNQPQHF. CDR3 coding DNA: TGTGCCAGCAGGGGGGTCTACAATCAGCCCCAGCATTTT.

The chain links TRBV6-5 to TRBJ2-1; the match to TRBD1 covers 8 bases. The CDR3 has 16 amino acids. V was pared by 0 bases and J by 1 base, with 2 bases of the junction left unmatched. CDR1 is MNHEY and CDR2 is SVGAGI in the germline V gene. The CDR3 is CASSYSTGESYNEQFF. Written as DNA, the CDR3 is TGTGCCAGCAGTTACTCGACAGGGGAGTCCTACAATGAGCAGTTCTTC.